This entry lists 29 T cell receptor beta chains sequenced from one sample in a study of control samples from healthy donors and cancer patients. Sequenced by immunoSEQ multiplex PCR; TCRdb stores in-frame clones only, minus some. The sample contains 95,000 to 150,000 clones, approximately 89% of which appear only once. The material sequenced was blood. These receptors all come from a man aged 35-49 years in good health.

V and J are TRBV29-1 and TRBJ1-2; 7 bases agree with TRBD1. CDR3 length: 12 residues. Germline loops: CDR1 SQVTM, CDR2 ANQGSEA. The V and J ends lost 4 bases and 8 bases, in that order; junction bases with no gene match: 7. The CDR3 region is CSVGTGDWGYTF. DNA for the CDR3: TGCAGCGTTGGCACAGGGGATTGGGGCTACACCTTC.

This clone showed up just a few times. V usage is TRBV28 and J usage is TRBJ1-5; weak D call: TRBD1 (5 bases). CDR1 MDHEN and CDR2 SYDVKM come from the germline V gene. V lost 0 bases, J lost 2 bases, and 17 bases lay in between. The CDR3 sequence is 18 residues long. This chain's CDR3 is CASSLWDLGENGNQPQHF. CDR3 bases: TGTGCCAGCAGTTTATGGGACCTAGGGGAAAATGGCAATCAGCCCCAGCATTTT.

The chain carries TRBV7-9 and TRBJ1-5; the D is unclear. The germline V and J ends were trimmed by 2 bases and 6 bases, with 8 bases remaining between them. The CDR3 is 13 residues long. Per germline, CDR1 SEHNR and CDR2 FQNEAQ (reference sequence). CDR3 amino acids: CASSLQEGQPQHF. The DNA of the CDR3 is TGTGCCAGCAGCTTACAGGAAGGTCAGCCCCAGCATTTT.

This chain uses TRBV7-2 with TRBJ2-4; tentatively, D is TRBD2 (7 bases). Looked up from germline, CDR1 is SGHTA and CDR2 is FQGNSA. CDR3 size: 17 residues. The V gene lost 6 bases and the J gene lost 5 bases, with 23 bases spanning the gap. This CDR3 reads CASSSRLGGASQNIQYF. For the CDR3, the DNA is TGTGCCAGCAGTTCTCGATTGGGGGGGGCATCCCAAAACATTCAGTACTTC.

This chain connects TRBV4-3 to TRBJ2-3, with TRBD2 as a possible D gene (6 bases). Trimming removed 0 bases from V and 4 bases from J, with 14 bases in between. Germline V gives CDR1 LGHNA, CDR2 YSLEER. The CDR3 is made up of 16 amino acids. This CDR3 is CASSQDYSGVADTQYF. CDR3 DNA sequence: TGCGCCAGCAGCCAAGATTACTCGGGAGTAGCAGATACGCAGTATTTT.

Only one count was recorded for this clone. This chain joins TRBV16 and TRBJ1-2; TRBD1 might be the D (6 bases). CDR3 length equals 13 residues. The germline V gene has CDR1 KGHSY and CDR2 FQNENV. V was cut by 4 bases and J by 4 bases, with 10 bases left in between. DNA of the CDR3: TGTGCCAGCAGCCCGGGGGGGCCCTATGGCTACACCTTC. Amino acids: CASSPGGPYGYTF.

CDR3 nucleotides: TGTGCCAGCAGCTTAATCGGCAGGCGTCCGGAGGAGACCCAGTACTTC. Protein: CASSLIGRRPEETQYF. The genes are TRBV7-2 and TRBJ2-5; D gene ambiguous. V was clipped by 2 bases and J by 5 bases, with 18 bases between them. Germline V gene data show CDR1 as SGHTA and CDR2 as FQGNSA. This CDR3 is 16 amino acids long. The variable domain in full, with the rest retrieved from reference TRBV7-2 and TRBJ2-5, is GAGVSQSPSNKVTEKGKDVELRCDPISGHTALYWYRQSLGQGLEFLIYFQGNSAPDKSGLPSDRFSAERTGGSVSTLTIQRTQQEDSAVYLCASSLIGRRPEETQYFGPGTRLLVL.

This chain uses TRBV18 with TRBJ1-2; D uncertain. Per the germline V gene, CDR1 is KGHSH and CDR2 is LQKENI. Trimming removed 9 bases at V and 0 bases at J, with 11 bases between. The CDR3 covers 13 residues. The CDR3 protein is CASTDGPNYGYTF. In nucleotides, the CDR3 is TGTGCCAGTACGGACGGACCTAACTATGGCTACACCTTC.

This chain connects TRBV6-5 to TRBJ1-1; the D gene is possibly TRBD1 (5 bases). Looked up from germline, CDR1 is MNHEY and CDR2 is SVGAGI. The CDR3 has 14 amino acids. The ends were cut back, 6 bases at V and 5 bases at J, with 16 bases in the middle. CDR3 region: CASSPRVRWTEAFF. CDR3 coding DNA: TGTGCCAGCAGCCCCAGGGTGCGTTGGACTGAAGCTTTCTTT.

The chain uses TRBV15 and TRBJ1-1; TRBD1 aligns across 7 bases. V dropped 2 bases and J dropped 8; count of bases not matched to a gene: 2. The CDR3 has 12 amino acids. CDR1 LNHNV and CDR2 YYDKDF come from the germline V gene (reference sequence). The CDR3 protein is CATSRKTGEAFF. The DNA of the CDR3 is TGTGCCACCAGCAGAAAGACAGGGGAAGCTTTCTTT.

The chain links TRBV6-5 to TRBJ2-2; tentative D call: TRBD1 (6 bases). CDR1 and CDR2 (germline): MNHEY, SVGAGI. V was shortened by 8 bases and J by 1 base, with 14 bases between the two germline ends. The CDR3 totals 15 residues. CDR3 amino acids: CASATGRGNTGELFF. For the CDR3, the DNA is TGTGCCAGCGCGACAGGACGAGGGAACACCGGGGAGCTGTTTTTT.

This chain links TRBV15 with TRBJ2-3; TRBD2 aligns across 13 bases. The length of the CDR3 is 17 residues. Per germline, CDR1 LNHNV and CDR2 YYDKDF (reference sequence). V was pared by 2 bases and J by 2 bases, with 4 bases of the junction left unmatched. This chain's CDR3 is CATSRQTSGGATDTQYF. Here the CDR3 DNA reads TGTGCCACCAGCAGACAAACTAGCGGGGGGGCCACAGATACGCAGTATTTT.

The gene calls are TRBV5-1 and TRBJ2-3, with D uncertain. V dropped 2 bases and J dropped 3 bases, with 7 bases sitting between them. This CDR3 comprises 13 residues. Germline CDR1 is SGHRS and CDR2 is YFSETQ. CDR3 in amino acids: CASSLPRTDTQYF. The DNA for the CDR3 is TGCGCCAGCAGCTTACCGAGGACAGATACGCAGTATTTT. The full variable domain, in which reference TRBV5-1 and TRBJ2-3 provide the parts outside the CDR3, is KAGVTQTPRYLIKTRGQQVTLSCSPISGHRSVSWYQQTPGQGLQFLFEYFSETQRNKGNFPGRFSGRQFSNSRSEMNVSTLELGDSALYLCASSLPRTDTQYFGPGTRLTVL.

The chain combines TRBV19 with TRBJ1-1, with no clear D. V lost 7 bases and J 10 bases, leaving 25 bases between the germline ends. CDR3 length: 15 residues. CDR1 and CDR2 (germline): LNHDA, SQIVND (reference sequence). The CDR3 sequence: CASISPTMHTDGAFF. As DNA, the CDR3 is TGTGCCAGTATCTCGCCCACCATGCACACTGATGGAGCTTTCTTT.

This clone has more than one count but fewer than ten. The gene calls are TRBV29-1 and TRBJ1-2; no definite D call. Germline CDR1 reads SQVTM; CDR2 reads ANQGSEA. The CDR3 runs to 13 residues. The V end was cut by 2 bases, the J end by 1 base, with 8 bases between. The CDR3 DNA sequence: TGCAGCGTTGAAATACGGGGTAACTATGGCTACACCTTC. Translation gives CSVEIRGNYGYTF.

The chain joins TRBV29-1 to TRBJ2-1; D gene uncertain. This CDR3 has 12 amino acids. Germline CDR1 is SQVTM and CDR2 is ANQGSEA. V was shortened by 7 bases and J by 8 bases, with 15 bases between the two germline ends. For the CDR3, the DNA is TGCAGCGCCGCGGTGGGTCTCGATGAGCAGTTCTTC. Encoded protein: CSAAVGLDEQFF.

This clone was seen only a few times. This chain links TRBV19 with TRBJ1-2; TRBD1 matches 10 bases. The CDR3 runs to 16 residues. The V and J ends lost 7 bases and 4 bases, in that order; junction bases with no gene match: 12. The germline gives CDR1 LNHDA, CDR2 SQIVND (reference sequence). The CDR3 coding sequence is TGTGCCAGTACCCACGCCGGGACAGGGGAGGGCTATGGCTACACCTTC. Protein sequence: CASTHAGTGEGYGYTF.

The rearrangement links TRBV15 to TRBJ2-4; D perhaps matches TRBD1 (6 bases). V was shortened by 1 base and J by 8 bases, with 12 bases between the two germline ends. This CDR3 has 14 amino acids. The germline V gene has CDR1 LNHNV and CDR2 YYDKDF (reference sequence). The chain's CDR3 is CATSRGTGTHIQYF. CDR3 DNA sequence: TGTGCCACCAGCAGAGGTACAGGGACCCACATTCAGTACTTC.

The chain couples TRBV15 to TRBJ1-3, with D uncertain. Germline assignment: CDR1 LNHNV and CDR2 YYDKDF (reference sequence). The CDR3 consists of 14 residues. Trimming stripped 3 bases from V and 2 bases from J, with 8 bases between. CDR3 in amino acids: CATSSGRAGNTIYF. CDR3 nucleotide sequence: TGTGCCACCAGCAGTGGACGGGCTGGAAACACCATATATTTT.

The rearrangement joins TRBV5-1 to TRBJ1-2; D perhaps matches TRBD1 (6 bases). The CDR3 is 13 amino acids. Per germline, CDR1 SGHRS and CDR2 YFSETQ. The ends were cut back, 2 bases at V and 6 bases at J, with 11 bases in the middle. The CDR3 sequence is CASSLQGNDGYTF. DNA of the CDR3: TGCGCCAGCAGCTTACAGGGAAATGATGGCTACACCTTC.

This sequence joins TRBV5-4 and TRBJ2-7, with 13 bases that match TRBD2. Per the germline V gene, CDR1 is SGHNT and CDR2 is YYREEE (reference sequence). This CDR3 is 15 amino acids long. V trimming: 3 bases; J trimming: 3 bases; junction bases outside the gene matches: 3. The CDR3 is CASSSRTSGGYEQYF. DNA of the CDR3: TGTGCCAGCAGCTCTCGGACTAGCGGGGGCTACGAGCAGTACTTC.

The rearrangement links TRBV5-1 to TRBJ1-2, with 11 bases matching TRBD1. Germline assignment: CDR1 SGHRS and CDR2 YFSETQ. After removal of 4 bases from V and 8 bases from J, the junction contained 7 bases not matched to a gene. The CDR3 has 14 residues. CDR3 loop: CASSPGQGEGGYTF. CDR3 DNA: TGCGCCAGCAGCCCGGGACAGGGGGAGGGCGGCTACACCTTC.

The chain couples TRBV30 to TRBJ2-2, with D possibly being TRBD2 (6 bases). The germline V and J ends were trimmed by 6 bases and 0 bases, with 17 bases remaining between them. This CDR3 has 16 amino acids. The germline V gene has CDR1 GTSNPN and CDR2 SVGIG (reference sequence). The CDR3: CACGGTARPNTGELFF. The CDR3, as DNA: TGTGCCTGCGGCGGGACGGCAAGACCGAACACCGGGGAGCTGTTTTTT.

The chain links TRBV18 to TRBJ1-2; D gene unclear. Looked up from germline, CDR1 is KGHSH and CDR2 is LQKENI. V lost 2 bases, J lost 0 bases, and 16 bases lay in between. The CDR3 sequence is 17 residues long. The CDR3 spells CASSPFVEDKANYGYTF. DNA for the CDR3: TGTGCCAGCTCACCATTTGTAGAAGACAAAGCTAACTATGGCTACACCTTC.

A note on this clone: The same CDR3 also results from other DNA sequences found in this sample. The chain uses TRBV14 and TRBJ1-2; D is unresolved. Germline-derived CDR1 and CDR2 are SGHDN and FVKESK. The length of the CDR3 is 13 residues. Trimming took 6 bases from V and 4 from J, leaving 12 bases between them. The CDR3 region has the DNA TGTGCCAGCAGTCCAGAGGACCGCTATGGCTACACCTTC. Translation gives CASSPEDRYGYTF.

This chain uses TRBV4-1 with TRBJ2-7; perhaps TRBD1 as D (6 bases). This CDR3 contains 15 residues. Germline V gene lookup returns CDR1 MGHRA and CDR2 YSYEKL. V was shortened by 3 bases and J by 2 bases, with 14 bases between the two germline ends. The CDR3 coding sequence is TGCGCCAGCAGCCAGCTACAGGGTAATCCCTACGAGCAGTACTTC. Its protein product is CASSQLQGNPYEQYF.

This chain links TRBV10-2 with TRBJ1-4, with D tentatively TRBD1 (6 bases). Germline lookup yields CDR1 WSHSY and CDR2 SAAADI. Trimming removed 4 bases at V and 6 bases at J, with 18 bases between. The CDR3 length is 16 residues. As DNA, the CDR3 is TGCGCCAGCAGTGGTCAGGGGACAATTGGGGATGAAAAACTGTTTTTT. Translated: CASSGQGTIGDEKLFF.

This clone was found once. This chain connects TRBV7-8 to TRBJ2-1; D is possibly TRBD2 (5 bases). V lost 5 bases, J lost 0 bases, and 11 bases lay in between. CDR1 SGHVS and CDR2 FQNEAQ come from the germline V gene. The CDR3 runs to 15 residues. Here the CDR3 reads CASSETGSSYNEQFF. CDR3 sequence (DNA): TGTGCCAGCAGCGAGACGGGGAGCTCCTACAATGAGCAGTTCTTC.

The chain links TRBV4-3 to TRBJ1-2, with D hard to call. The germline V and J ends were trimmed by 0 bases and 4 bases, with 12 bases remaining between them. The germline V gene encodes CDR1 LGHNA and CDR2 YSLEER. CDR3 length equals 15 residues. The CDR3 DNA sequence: TGCGCCAGCAGCCAAGAGGCGGCAGGTTCCTATGGCTACACCTTC. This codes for CASSQEAAGSYGYTF.